The 10 T cell receptor beta chains in this list originate from one sample, sequenced in a study of Ad26.COV2.S vaccination and SARS-CoV-2 variants. The treatment was: around 19 received Ad26.COV2.S at low or high dose, single or two shots; roughly 5 received placebo; per-sample allocation not given. Sampling was done on day 63 after the first vaccine or placebo injection. Clones were sequenced by immunoSEQ multiplex PCR, and TCRdb holds only the in-frame ones, with some missing. The table has about 680,000 clones, about 90% seen once. The sample in question was peripheral blood, obtained in a trial of Ad26.COV2.S vaccine versus placebo. These receptors all come from a person between 18 and 65 years old who received the Ad26.COV2.S COVID-19 vaccine or a placebo.

The chain links TRBV6-6 to TRBJ1-1; D is unclear. The V gene's germline CDR1 is MNHNY and CDR2 SVGAGI (reference sequence). This CDR3 is 14 amino acids long. V lost 4 bases to trimming and J lost 4 bases, with 13 bases between them. CDR3 protein: CASSFPGRATEAFF. DNA for the CDR3: TGTGCCAGCAGTTTCCCTGGACGGGCCACTGAAGCTTTCTTT.

The chain has TRBV7-2 and TRBJ1-6; no definite D call. This CDR3 comprises 13 residues. Germline V CDR1 and CDR2: SGHTA, FQGNSA. The ends were cut back, 2 bases at V and 10 bases at J, with 9 bases in the middle. CDR3 bases: TGTGCCAGCAGCTTAAATCCGGTCTCACCCCTCCACTTT. Its translation: CASSLNPVSPLHF.

In this sample, this clone turned up a few times. This rearrangement joins TRBV10-2 to TRBJ2-5, with D perhaps TRBD1 (6 bases). Germline V gene data show CDR1 as WSHSY and CDR2 as SAAADI. This CDR3 is 14 amino acids long. V gave up 3 bases and J gave up 5 bases, with 13 bases separating them. DNA of the CDR3: TGCGCCAGCAGTGACACCAGGGGAGAGGAGACCCAGTACTTC. Its protein product is CASSDTRGEETQYF.

V is TRBV11-2 and J is TRBJ2-7, with D perhaps matching TRBD1 or TRBD2 (5 bases each). The CDR3 runs to 15 residues. Trimming cost V 6 bases and J 0 bases, with 15 bases left between them. Germline lookup yields CDR1 SGHAT and CDR2 FQNNGV. The CDR3 nucleotides read TGTGCCAGCAGTAAGGGACCGCCACCCTCCTACGAGCAGTACTTC. Amino acids: CASSKGPPPSYEQYF.

The rearrangement joins TRBV19 to TRBJ1-5; no reliable D call. This CDR3 region has 14 residues. Trimming removed 7 bases at V and 4 bases at J, with 14 bases between. CDR1 and CDR2 (germline): LNHDA, SQIVND (reference sequence). The CDR3 reads CASTASGPNQPQHF. Written as DNA, the CDR3 is TGTGCCAGTACGGCCAGCGGGCCGAATCAGCCCCAGCATTTT.

In regard to this clone: At one end, the junction sequence differs from germline, possibly due to a read error. V and J are TRBV6-5 and TRBJ2-7; 7 positions match TRBD2. This CDR3 region has 15 residues. The germline V gene encodes CDR1 MNHEY and CDR2 SVGAGI. Here the CDR3 DNA reads TGTGCCAGCAGTCGCGGGGGAGCTAGCTCCCACGAGCAGTACTTC. It codes for CASSRGGASSHEQYF.

The rearrangement links TRBV3-1 (or the pseudogene TRBV3-2) to TRBJ2-7, with D tentatively TRBD2 (5 bases). Germline V gene data show CDR1 as LGHDT and CDR2 as YNNKEL (reference sequence). This CDR3 spans 14 amino acids. The V end was cut by 4 bases, the J end by 3 bases, with 13 bases between. The CDR3 spells CASSPRTGYYEQYF. In nucleotides, the CDR3 is TGTGCCAGCAGCCCAAGGACTGGTTACTACGAGCAGTACTTC.

V is TRBV7-3 and J is TRBJ2-2; D remains ambiguous. Trimming stripped 6 bases from V and 4 bases from J, with 9 bases between. The CDR3 contains 13 residues. The germline gives CDR1 SGHTA, CDR2 FQGTGA. CDR3 loop: CASSPLSTGELFF. Here the CDR3 DNA reads TGTGCCAGCAGTCCGTTAAGCACCGGGGAGCTGTTTTTT.

This chain connects TRBV7-3 to TRBJ2-2, with unresolved D. The CDR3 consists of 16 residues. V was clipped by 3 bases and J by 0 bases, with 11 bases between them. The germline CDR1 and CDR2 sequences are SGHTA and FQGTGA. CDR3 loop: CASSFPFGPNTGELFF. CDR3 sequence (DNA): TGTGCCAGCAGCTTTCCCTTTGGACCGAACACCGGGGAGCTGTTTTTT.

The rearrangement uses TRBV6-5 and TRBJ2-7, with D uncertain. The CDR3 is made up of 12 amino acids. V lost 2 bases to trimming and J lost 5 bases, with 7 bases between them. Per germline, CDR1 MNHEY and CDR2 SVGAGI. CDR3 loop: CASSYNQNEQYF. Written as DNA, the CDR3 is TGTGCCAGCAGTTACAACCAAAACGAGCAGTACTTC.